Each of the 13 T cell receptor beta chains below was sequenced from the same sample in a study of early T cells in non-severe SARS-CoV-2 infection (dated by TCRdb to about 2021). The library was produced with 5' RACE. TCRdb records NextSeq 500 as the sequencer. In-frame beta chains were kept once TCRdb had trimmed the public reads at Q25 with fastp and called clones with MiXCR. Duplicate CDR3 protein sequences are folded into a single record with the most common DNA and genes. The sample yields about 63,000 distinct CDR3 sequences; approximately 12% were counted once. Approximately 4.7% of the sample is in the top ten clones. Sequencing was carried out using whole blood. All receptors come from an adult who was a healthcare worker with PCR-confirmed SARS-CoV-2 infection or an uninfected control (not recorded which).

This clonotype came up a few times. CDR3 in DNA: TGCGCCAGCAGCAAAGAGACAGGGGGCAACACCGGGGAGCTGTTTTTT. It is translated as CASSKETGGNTGELFF. The chain recombines TRBV5-1 with TRBJ2-2; 10 bases match TRBD1. CDR1 and CDR2 from the germline V gene are SGHRS and YFSETQ. This CDR3 has 16 amino acids. Unmatched junction bases numbered 5, after V lost 4 bases and J lost 2 bases. The whole variable domain, remainder taken from reference TRBV5-1 and TRBJ2-2, is KAGVTQTPRYLIKTRGQQVTLSCSPISGHRSVSWYQQTPGQGLQFLFEYFSETQRNKGNFPGRFSGRQFSNSRSEMNVSTLELGDSALYLCASSKETGGNTGELFFGEGSRLTVL.

The J gene is TRBJ1-5, the V gene TRBV4-1; unclear D gene. V lost 0 bases and J lost 6, with 6 bases in between. The CDR3 runs to 13 residues. Looked up from germline, CDR1 is MGHRA and CDR2 is YSYEKL. The CDR3 sequence is CASSQEGGQPQHF. Written as DNA, the CDR3 is TGCGCCAGCAGCCAAGAGGGAGGTCAGCCCCAGCATTTT.

The table lists this clonotype with many counts. This rearrangement joins TRBV5-1 to TRBJ2-2, with unresolved D. CDR3 size: 16 residues. The V end lost 0 bases, the J end lost 4 bases, and 13 bases lay between the germline ends. Germline CDR1 is SGHRS and CDR2 is YFSETQ. The CDR3 nucleotides read TGCGCCAGCAGCTTGGAATTGAGGCAGAGCACCGGGGAGCTGTTTTTT. Residues: CASSLELRQSTGELFF.

The rearrangement joins TRBV5-5 to TRBJ1-1; D is ambiguous. CDR1 and CDR2 (germline): SGHKS, YYEKEE (reference sequence). The CDR3 is made up of 15 amino acids. Trimming left V 0 bases short and J 4 bases short, with 13 bases between. CDR3 in amino acids: CASSLVSGVATEAFF. CDR3 nucleotide sequence: TGTGCCAGCAGCTTGGTCTCTGGGGTAGCCACTGAAGCTTTCTTT.

This clonotype occurred many times. V is TRBV2 and J is TRBJ1-5, with D hard to call. Germline CDR1 SNHLY, CDR2 FYNNEI. The CDR3 extends over 15 amino acids. V was cut by 2 bases and J by 2 bases, with 10 bases left in between. Here the CDR3 reads CASSERPWGNQPQHF. CDR3 nucleotide sequence: TGTGCCAGCAGTGAAAGGCCGTGGGGCAATCAGCCCCAGCATTTT.

This clonotype has ten or more counts. The chain combines TRBV5-6 with TRBJ1-2; a weak D match, TRBD1 (6 bases). This CDR3 is built from 13 residues. V was cut by 4 bases and J by 5 bases, with 12 bases left in between. From germline, CDR1 is SGHDT and CDR2 YYEEEE. CDR3 protein: CASSAGTQYGYTF. The CDR3 DNA reads TGTGCCAGCAGCGCCGGGACACAATATGGCTACACCTTC.

This rearrangement joins TRBV4-3 to TRBJ1-1; D is uncertain. Germline V gives CDR1 LGHNA, CDR2 YSLEER. V lost 4 bases and J lost 0, with 15 bases in between. This CDR3 spans 16 amino acids. This CDR3 reads CASSPGSGRMNTEAFF. The CDR3, as DNA: TGCGCCAGCAGCCCTGGGAGCGGAAGAATGAACACTGAAGCTTTCTTT.

This clonotype was counted only a few times. The chain has TRBV12-5 and TRBJ2-7; D unclear. Trimming stripped 1 base from V and 7 bases from J, with 11 bases between. Germline V CDR1 and CDR2: LGHNT, FRNRAP. The CDR3 extends over 13 amino acids. The DNA of the CDR3 is TGTGCTAGTGGTTTGGGAATCGACTTGGAGCAGTACTTC. It codes for CASGLGIDLEQYF. Drawing the rest from reference TRBV12-5 and TRBJ2-7, the complete variable domain is DARVTQTPRHKVTEMGQEVTMRCQPILGHNTVFWYRQTMMQGLELLAYFRNRAPLDDSGMPKDRFSAEMPDATLATLKIQPSEPRDSAVYFCASGLGIDLEQYFGPGTRLTVT.

The V gene is TRBV5-1, the J gene TRBJ2-6; D remains ambiguous. V lost 5 bases and J 1 base, leaving 7 bases between the germline ends. The CDR3 has 14 residues. The germline gives CDR1 SGHRS, CDR2 YFSETQ. The CDR3 DNA reads TGCGCCAGCAGTATCGGGTCTGGGGCCAACGTCCTGACTTTC. Translating gives CASSIGSGANVLTF.

This clonotype has only a few counts. The chain links TRBV15 to TRBJ2-7, with TRBD1 matching over 9 bases. The CDR3 length is 14 residues. V was clipped by 5 bases and J by 4 bases; unmatched bases: 6. Germline V CDR1 and CDR2: LNHNV, YYDKDF (reference sequence). Here the CDR3 DNA reads TGTGCCACCAGCGCCAGGACAGGGGAGTACGAGCAGTACTTC. Amino acids: CATSARTGEYEQYF.

Many counts were recorded for this clonotype. The chain carries TRBV29-1 and TRBJ1-2; D is possibly TRBD1 (5 bases). Trimming removed 6 bases at V and 4 bases at J, with 12 bases between. Germline CDR1 is SQVTM and CDR2 is ANQGSEA. The CDR3 length is 12 residues. CDR3 residues: CSVAAGTYGYTF. As DNA, the CDR3 is TGCAGCGTGGCCGCAGGGACCTATGGCTACACCTTC.

This clonotype was found many times. The rearrangement joins TRBV12-3 or TRBV12-4 to TRBJ1-6; maybe TRBD1 (6 bases). This CDR3 spans 14 amino acids. The V end lost 3 bases, the J end lost 4 bases, and 7 bases lay between the germline ends. The CDR3 nucleotides are TGTGCCAGCAGTTTGACAGGATATAATTCACCCCTCCACTTT. Its protein is CASSLTGYNSPLHF.

This clonotype was seen more than once but under ten times. CDR3 in DNA: TGTGCCAGCAGTGAGGTGGGGGCGGACACCGGGGAGCTGTTTTTT. Protein sequence: CASSEVGADTGELFF. This rearrangement joins TRBV2 to TRBJ2-2, with a tentative D call TRBD1 (6 bases). V lost 3 bases to trimming and J lost 3 bases, with 11 bases between them. This CDR3 comprises 15 residues. Germline V gives CDR1 SNHLY, CDR2 FYNNEI.